One T cell receptor (beta chain) is described in this entry. Its antigen remains unknown. This specimen comes from a study of T cell repertoires in cytomegalovirus infection. Germline V lookup: CDR1 MNHNY, CDR2 SVGAGI (reference sequence). V dropped 6 bases and J dropped 0 bases, with 14 bases sitting between them. CDR3 length: 15 amino acids. TCRdb passed the reads through MiXCR, listing each CDR3 protein once. The sample holds about 85,000 distinct CDR3 sequences, about half seen once. The specimen was CD8+ T cells from cultured PBMCs, collected from culture after CMV antigen stimulation. This receptor was obtained from a human donor in good health (CMV status not recorded). Some clones in this sample may be carry-over from other donors' samples. The chain links TRBV6-6 to TRBJ2-5; tentatively, D is TRBD1 (5 bases). The CDR3 bases are TGTGCCAGCAGACCCGGAGACAGACACCAAGAGACCCAGTACTTC. It translates to CASRPGDRHQETQYF.